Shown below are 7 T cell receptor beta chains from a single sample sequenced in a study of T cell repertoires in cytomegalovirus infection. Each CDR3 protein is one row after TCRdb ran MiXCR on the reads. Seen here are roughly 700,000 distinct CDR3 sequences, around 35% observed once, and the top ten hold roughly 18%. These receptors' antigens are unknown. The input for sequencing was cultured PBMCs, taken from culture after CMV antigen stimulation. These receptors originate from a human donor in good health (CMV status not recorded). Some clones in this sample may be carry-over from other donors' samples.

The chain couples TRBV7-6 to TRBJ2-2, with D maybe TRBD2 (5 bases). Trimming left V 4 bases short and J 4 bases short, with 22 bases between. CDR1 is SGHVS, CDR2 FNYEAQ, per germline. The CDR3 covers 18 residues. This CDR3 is CASSSNPERAWGTGELFF. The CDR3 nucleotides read TGTGCCAGCAGCTCAAACCCCGAGAGGGCCTGGGGCACCGGGGAGCTGTTTTTT.

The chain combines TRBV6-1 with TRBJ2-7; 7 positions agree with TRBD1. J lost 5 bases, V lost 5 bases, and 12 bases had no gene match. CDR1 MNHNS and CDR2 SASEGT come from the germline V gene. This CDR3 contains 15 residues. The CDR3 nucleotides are TGTGCCAGCAGTAAACCAGGGGGACCTACCAACGAGCAGTACTTC. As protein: CASSKPGGPTNEQYF.

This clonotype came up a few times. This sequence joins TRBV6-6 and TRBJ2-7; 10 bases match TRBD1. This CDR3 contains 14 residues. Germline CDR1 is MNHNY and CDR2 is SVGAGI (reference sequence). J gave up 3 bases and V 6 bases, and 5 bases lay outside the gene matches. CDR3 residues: CASRPRTGGYEQYF. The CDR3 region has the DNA TGTGCCAGCAGACCACGGACAGGGGGCTACGAGCAGTACTTC.

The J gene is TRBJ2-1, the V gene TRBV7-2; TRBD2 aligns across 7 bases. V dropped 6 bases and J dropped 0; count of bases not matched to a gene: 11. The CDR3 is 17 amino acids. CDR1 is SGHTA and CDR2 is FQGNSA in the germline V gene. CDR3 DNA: TGTGCCAGCAGGTCCCTTCTGCGGGAGCGCTCCTACAATGAGCAGTTCTTC. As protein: CASRSLLRERSYNEQFF.

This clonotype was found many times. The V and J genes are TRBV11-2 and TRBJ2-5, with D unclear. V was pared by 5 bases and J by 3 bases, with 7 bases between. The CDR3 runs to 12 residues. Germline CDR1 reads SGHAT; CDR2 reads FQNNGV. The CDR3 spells CASSAIEETQYF. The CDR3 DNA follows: TGTGCCAGCAGCGCCATAGAAGAGACCCAGTACTTC.

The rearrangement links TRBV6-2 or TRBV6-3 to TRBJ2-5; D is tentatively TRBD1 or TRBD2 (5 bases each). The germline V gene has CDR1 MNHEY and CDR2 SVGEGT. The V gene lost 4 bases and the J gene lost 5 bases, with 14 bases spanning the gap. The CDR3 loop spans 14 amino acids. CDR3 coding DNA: TGTGCCAGCAGTTCCCTCGAATGGGGGGAGACCCAGTACTTC. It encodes CASSSLEWGETQYF.

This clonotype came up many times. CDR3 protein: CASTKPWAGVSPLHF. CDR3 bases: TGTGCCAGCACCAAGCCGTGGGCAGGGGTTTCACCCCTCCACTTT. The chain carries TRBV7-2 and TRBJ1-6; D may be TRBD1 (6 bases). Germline CDR1 and CDR2: SGHTA and FQGNSA. The CDR3 is 15 amino acids. Trimming stripped 7 bases from V and 9 bases from J, with 19 bases between.